These 29 T cell receptor beta chains were sequenced from one sample in a study of neurological immune-mediated disorders. TCRdb itself ran the 5' RACE reads through MiXCR, one entry per CDR3 protein. The data contain some 120,000 distinct CDR3 sequences, roughly 3.2% of them singletons. Sample: PBMCs. These TCRs come from a woman aged 25 to 39 with multiple sclerosis.

This clonotype has a count of ten or more. V is TRBV21-1 and J is TRBJ2-7; the table's D call, TRBD2, was not checked against the DNA. TRBV21-1 is a listed pseudogene. The length of the CDR3 is 16 residues. This CDR3 reads CASSHRSYRAHYEQYF. Written as DNA, the CDR3 is TGTGCCAGCAGCCATAGGTCCTACAGGGCCCACTACGAGCAGTACTTC.

This clonotype occurred many times. The V gene is TRBV5-1, the J gene TRBJ1-1, with D maybe TRBD1 (6 bases). The CDR3 sequence is 15 residues long. Per germline, CDR1 SGHRS and CDR2 YFSETQ. Trimming removed 0 bases at V and 2 bases at J, with 11 bases between. CDR3 region: CASSLAGGLNTEAFF. CDR3 in DNA: TGCGCCAGCAGCTTGGCCGGGGGGCTAAACACTGAAGCTTTCTTT.

This clonotype was found a few times. The CDR3 nucleotides read TGCGCCAGCAGCCAAGACACGGGAGGGGACTACGAGCAGTACTTC. Translating it yields CASSQDTGGDYEQYF. This chain joins TRBV4-3 and TRBJ2-7, with 8 bases aligning to TRBD2. The CDR3 spans 15 residues. V gave up 0 bases and J gave up 3 bases; unmatched junction bases: 4. CDR1 is LGHNA and CDR2 is YSLEER in the germline V gene.

This clonotype was counted ten times or more. This chain uses TRBV10-3 with TRBJ1-1; 7 nucleotides line up with TRBD1. The germline CDR1 and CDR2 sequences are ENHRY and SYGVKD. The junction had 4 bases not matched to a gene; V was cut back by 6 bases and J by 3 bases. The CDR3 spans 13 residues. Here the CDR3 DNA reads TGTGCCATCAGAACAGGGGCGGACACTGAAGCTTTCTTT. It yields the protein CAIRTGADTEAFF.

This clonotype was detected many times. The J gene is TRBJ2-7, the V gene TRBV4-1, with 7 nucleotides matching TRBD1. V was clipped by 6 bases and J by 2 bases; unmatched bases: 7. CDR1 is MGHRA and CDR2 is YSYEKL in the germline V gene. This CDR3 comprises 14 residues. The CDR3, as DNA: TGCGCCAGCAGTCCGGACAGGACCGCCTACGAGCAGTACTTC. It translates to CASSPDRTAYEQYF.

This clonotype was counted ten times or more. V is TRBV4-3 and J is TRBJ2-3; TRBD2 matches 15 bases. Trimming took 1 base from V and 3 from J; bases not matched to a gene: 2. Germline CDR1 and CDR2: LGHNA and YSLEER. The CDR3 extends over 17 amino acids. The CDR3 reads CASSQAGTSGRTDTQYF. In DNA, the CDR3 is TGCGCCAGCAGCCAAGCTGGGACTAGCGGGAGGACAGATACGCAGTATTTT.

This clonotype has a count of ten or more. Germline and junction disagree at one end, which may indicate a read error. This chain links TRBV19 with TRBJ1-1, with 7 positions matching TRBD1. Germline loops: CDR1 LNHDA, CDR2 SQIVND (reference sequence). The length of the CDR3 is 15 residues. The CDR3 is CASSVEGAWRSEAFF. DNA for the CDR3: TGTGCCAGTAGTGTAGAGGGGGCATGGCGATCTGAAGCTTTCTTT.

This clonotype was seen at least ten times. The chain carries TRBV6-5 and TRBJ1-5; D perhaps matches TRBD1 (5 bases). The CDR3 has 14 residues. Trimming pared 0 bases from V and 10 bases from J, leaving 13 bases between. Germline V gene sequence: CDR1 MNHEY, CDR2 SVGAGI. The CDR3 nucleotides are TGTGCCAGCAGTTACTCGTCTCAGGGTTATCCCCAGCATTTT. This encodes CASSYSSQGYPQHF.

This clonotype showed up many times. The chain has TRBV20-1 and TRBJ2-1; D unresolved. The CDR3 is 14 residues long. Germline assignment: CDR1 DFQATT and CDR2 SNEGSKA (reference sequence). The V and J ends lost 1 base and 7 bases respectively, with 14 bases between them. CDR3 DNA: TGCAGTGCTAGAGTCCAGGCCCAGCTTAATGAGCAGTTCTTC. Translating gives CSARVQAQLNEQFF.

In its sample, this clonotype was seen many times. The chain recombines TRBV7-6 with TRBJ2-7, with 9 bases fitting TRBD1. The CDR3 has 13 residues. The junction had 1 base not matched to a gene; V was cut back by 4 bases and J by 3 bases. In germline, CDR1 is SGHVS, CDR2 FNYEAQ. The CDR3 DNA reads as TGTGCCAGCAGCTGGGACAGGGACTACGAGCAGTACTTC. The encoded protein is CASSWDRDYEQYF. Filled out from reference TRBV7-6 and TRBJ2-7, the complete variable domain reads GAGVSQSPRYKVTKRGQDVALRCDPISGHVSLYWYRQALGQGPEFLTYFNYEAQQDKSGLPNDRFSAERPEGSISTLTIQRTEQRDSAMYRCASSWDRDYEQYFGPGTRLTVT.

This clonotype was seen many times. This chain connects TRBV29-1 to TRBJ2-7; D might be TRBD1 (6 bases). The germline V and J ends were trimmed by 5 bases and 5 bases, with 10 bases remaining between them. The CDR3 has 11 amino acids. Germline V gene lookup returns CDR1 SQVTM and CDR2 ANQGSEA. DNA for the CDR3: TGCAGCGTTATACAGGGACACGAGCAGTACTTC. Protein sequence: CSVIQGHEQYF.

This clonotype appeared many times. The rearrangement uses TRBV12-3 or TRBV12-4 and TRBJ2-1; D gene uncertain. V was shortened by 7 bases and J by 10 bases, with 17 bases between the two germline ends. The CDR3 extends over 13 amino acids. The CDR3 coding sequence is TGTGCCAGCACCCTAAATGGGGAAGGCGAGCAGTTCTTC. Its translation is CASTLNGEGEQFF.

This clonotype has at least ten counts. The chain is built from TRBV4-1 and TRBJ2-7, with D tentatively TRBD2 (5 bases). V lost 2 bases and J 2 bases, leaving 13 bases between the germline ends. This CDR3 region has 15 residues. Germline CDR1 and CDR2: MGHRA and YSYEKL. This chain's CDR3 is CASSQMPGMTYEQYF. In nucleotides, the CDR3 is TGCGCCAGCAGCCAAATGCCGGGGATGACCTACGAGCAGTACTTC.

In this sample, this clonotype turned up many times. The genes are TRBV20-1 and TRBJ2-3; D is perhaps TRBD2 (5 bases). CDR1 is DFQATT, CDR2 SNEGSKA, per germline (reference sequence). The CDR3 length is 16 residues. Trimming left V 1 base short and J 1 base short, with 15 bases between. CDR3 residues: CSARGFTSLGTDTQYF. In DNA, the CDR3 is TGCAGTGCTAGAGGCTTCACTAGTCTCGGCACAGATACGCAGTATTTT.

This clonotype was detected a few times. This chain joins TRBV20-1 and TRBJ1-2, with a tentative D call TRBD1 (5 bases). The germline V gene has CDR1 DFQATT and CDR2 SNEGSKA (reference sequence). The CDR3 consists of 13 residues. Trimming cost V 6 bases and J 3 bases, with 14 bases left between them. The DNA of the CDR3 is TGCAGTGCCGCTGAGGGGTTTGACTATGGCTACACCTTC. Translation gives CSAAEGFDYGYTF.

The table lists this clonotype with many counts. The chain recombines TRBV2 with TRBJ2-1; D is uncertain. Germline V CDR1 and CDR2: SNHLY, FYNNEI. This CDR3 is 11 amino acids long. Trimming took 7 bases from V and 6 from J, leaving 7 bases between them. CDR3 sequence (DNA): TGTGCCAGCACGCAAGTCAATGAGCAGTTCTTC. It codes for CASTQVNEQFF.

This clonotype has a count of ten or more. The chain couples TRBV12-3 or TRBV12-4 to TRBJ1-1; D is undetermined. Trimming removed 7 bases from V and 4 bases from J, with 10 bases in between. This CDR3 has 12 residues. Here the CDR3 reads CASNSRVTEAFF. CDR3 bases: TGTGCCAGCAATTCTAGGGTCACTGAAGCTTTCTTT.

The table lists this clonotype with many counts. This sequence joins TRBV29-1 and TRBJ2-2, with 11 bases lining up with TRBD1. With V trimmed by 7 bases and J by 4 bases, 5 bases remained unmatched. Germline assignment: CDR1 SQVTM and CDR2 ANQGSEA. The CDR3 has 14 amino acids. The CDR3 region is CSATGTGGTGELFF. CDR3 bases: TGCAGCGCAACCGGGACAGGGGGCACCGGGGAGCTGTTTTTT.

This clonotype was detected many times. V gene TRBV19 combines with J gene TRBJ1-5; TRBD1 matches 8 bases. Unmatched junction bases numbered 8, after V lost 5 bases and J lost 2 bases. From germline, CDR1 is LNHDA and CDR2 SQIVND (reference sequence). The CDR3 has 16 amino acids. CDR3 coding DNA: TGTGCCAGTAGTCGGACAGGGCTCCTGGGCAATCAGCCCCAGCATTTT. Translated: CASSRTGLLGNQPQHF.

This clonotype was picked up many times. In DNA, the CDR3 is TGTGCCAGCAGCTTGGCGGGCGGCCGGGGGTATGGCTACACCTTC. Its translation is CASSLAGGRGYGYTF. The J gene is TRBJ1-2, the V gene TRBV5-5; weak D call: TRBD1 (5 bases). The V end lost 0 bases, the J end lost 5 bases, and 14 bases lay between the germline ends. This CDR3 is 15 amino acids long. The germline V gene has CDR1 SGHKS and CDR2 YYEKEE (reference sequence). Drawing the rest from reference TRBV5-5 and TRBJ1-2, the complete variable domain is DAGVTQSPTHLIKTRGQQVTLRCSPISGHKSVSWYQQVLGQGPQFIFQYYEKEERGRGNFPDRFSARQFPNYSSELNVNALLLGDSALYLCASSLAGGRGYGYTFGSGTRLTVV.

This clonotype was observed many times. CDR3 DNA: TGTGCCAGCAGTTATTCGGGGCTAGATGGCTACACCTTC. It encodes CASSYSGLDGYTF. This chain uses TRBV12-3 or TRBV12-4 with TRBJ1-2; tentatively, D is TRBD1 (5 bases). This CDR3 has 13 residues. Trimming took off 4 bases at V and 6 bases at J, with 12 bases between the two ends.

This clonotype was counted between two and nine times. As the CDR3 is not closed by the conserved phenylalanine or tryptophan, this likely results from a read error. The chain has TRBV6-2 or TRBV6-3 and TRBJ2-7; D may match TRBD1 or TRBD2 (6 bases each). V dropped 6 bases and J dropped 0 bases, with 12 bases sitting between them. Germline V gives CDR1 MNHEY, CDR2 SVGEGT. The CDR3 totals 14 residues. The CDR3 bases are TGTGCCAGCAGGGAAGGGGGGAACTCCTACGAGCAGTACAAC. Translation: CASREGGNSYEQYN.

Many counts were recorded for this clonotype. The chain links TRBV6-6 to TRBJ1-1; weak D call: TRBD1 (5 bases). V lost 5 bases and J lost 11, with 15 bases in between. The V gene's germline CDR1 is MNHNY and CDR2 SVGAGI (reference sequence). The CDR3 runs 12 residues. The CDR3 loop reads CASSPTASRAFF. The CDR3 DNA is TGTGCCAGCAGTCCGACAGCCTCGAGGGCTTTCTTT.

This clonotype appeared a few times. The rearrangement joins TRBV7-6 to TRBJ1-1, with D perhaps TRBD1 (5 bases). The germline V gene encodes CDR1 SGHVS and CDR2 FNYEAQ. CDR3 length: 15 amino acids. V was shortened by 4 bases and J by 7 bases, with 19 bases between the two germline ends. This CDR3 reads CASSSQTAVTGEAFF. For the CDR3, the DNA is TGTGCCAGCAGCTCGCAGACAGCTGTGACGGGTGAAGCTTTCTTT.

Ten or more counts support this clonotype. The chain recombines TRBV6-5 with TRBJ1-2, with TRBD1 as a possible D gene (5 bases). There are 16 residues in the CDR3. Germline V lookup: CDR1 MNHEY, CDR2 SVGAGI. V was trimmed by 2 bases and J by 8 bases, leaving 21 bases between them. The CDR3 region has the DNA TGTGCCAGCAGTTACGGCCCCGGGGCAACAGCATCCGGCTACACCTTC. Amino acids: CASSYGPGATASGYTF.

In its sample, this clonotype was seen many times. The chain uses TRBV29-1 and TRBJ2-7; TRBD1 agrees at 8 bases. V was pared by 6 bases and J by 0 bases, with 1 base of the junction left unmatched. The CDR3 loop spans 12 amino acids. Germline V CDR1 and CDR2: SQVTM, ANQGSEA. The DNA for the CDR3 is TGCAGCGTAGGGACAGGCTCCTACGAGCAGTACTTC. Its translation: CSVGTGSYEQYF.

There are many counts of this clonotype. This chain joins TRBV5-4 and TRBJ2-5; 12 nucleotides match TRBD2. Trimming removed 0 bases from V and 5 bases from J; junction bases left unmatched: 5. The CDR3 consists of 16 residues. Per the germline V gene, CDR1 is SGHNT and CDR2 is YYREEE (reference sequence). This CDR3 reads CASSLGLTSGSETQYF. CDR3 nucleotides: TGTGCCAGCAGCTTGGGCCTGACTAGCGGGAGTGAGACCCAGTACTTC.

This clonotype was counted ten times or more. V gene TRBV10-3 combines with J gene TRBJ2-3, with 8 bases aligning to TRBD1. Germline CDR1 is ENHRY and CDR2 is SYGVKD. Trimming at V came to 6 bases and at J to 6 bases, leaving 11 bases not matched to a gene. CDR3 length: 15 amino acids. The CDR3 coding sequence is TGTGCCATCAGGCAGGGGGCGAGCGGAGCGGATACGCAGTATTTT. Amino acids: CAIRQGASGADTQYF.

At least ten counts were recorded for this clonotype. The V and J genes are TRBV4-3 and TRBJ2-3, with TRBD2 as a possible D gene (5 bases). The CDR3 is made up of 17 amino acids. The germline gives CDR1 LGHNA, CDR2 YSLEER. Trimming removed 1 base from V and 4 bases from J, with 18 bases in between. CDR3 DNA sequence: TGCGCCAGCAGCCAAGCCTCGACTACTCTCCGCCCAGATACGCAGTATTTT. Encoded protein: CASSQASTTLRPDTQYF.